This T cell receptor (beta chain) emerged from a study of shared clonotypes between healthy human individuals (dated by TCRdb to 2018 to 2020). For the wider study: The cohort comprised two women and a few men aged 18 to 49 years. To estimate repertoire size and how much clonotypes are shared between individuals, the study performed deep sequencing of blood TCR repertoires from five healthy adults. Libraries were prepared and TCR repertoires were sequenced by different laboratories using diverse techniques, in order to increase sequencing depth and limit assay-specific biases. Between about 0.94 and 8.9 billion PBMCs per donor were obtained by leukapheresis. General findings and caveats noted by the study authors: Only blood was sampled, and tissue TCR repertoires likely differ from those in blood. Because the study included a small number of donors, the genetic and exposure-history diversity represented was limited. Pairwise subsampling led to the expectation that sequencing depth would affect the degree of clonotype sharing among donors.

Notes on this clone: It has no known antigen specificity. It has no much larger one-base neighbor in the sample; base qualities were not kept.

Healthy HIV-negative adults with no recently reported acute infections or vaccinations were included as donors. All donors were Caucasian adults living in Nashville, Tennessee, USA. For unsorted samples, tens of millions of PBMCs were counted, and genomic DNA was extracted using the QIAamp DNA Blood Mini kit. Blood was obtained by leukapheresis, after which PBMCs were separated by Ficoll-Histopaque density gradient centrifugation and cryopreserved in liquid nitrogen vapor phase. TCR CDR3 regions were amplified from genomic DNA by multiplex PCR using the deep immunoSEQ assay. Extracted genomic DNA from each cell subset was spread evenly across all wells of several immunoSEQ 96-well plates, with each plate serving as a replicate. For unsorted PBMC, each replicate PCR was loaded with approximately 320 ng genomic DNA, equivalent to 25,000 to 35,000 T cell genomes. Ten immunoSEQ deep assay plates were used to sequence the unsorted PBMC genomic DNA. Purified libraries were quantified with a Qubit 3.0 fluorometer, sized on a Bioanalyzer 2100, and re-quantified with the KAPA Library Quantification kit. Every immunoSEQ 96-well plate was sequenced on a separate single-read 150-cycle Illumina NextSeq 550 flow cell. Per the authors' processing: The immunoSEQ output contained only junctional sequences without quality scores, so filtering could not match that applied to full-length reads. To assign V/J genes and CDR3, sequences were annotated using PyIR, a Python wrapper for IgBLAST v1.9, with IMGT germline references. Any read was removed if the V/J assignment was weak (E-value above 1e-6), the CDR3 was missing, or the read contained stop codons, out-of-frame junctions, or ambiguous translated residues. V3J clonotypes were defined as sequences sharing the same inferred V gene, J gene, and CDR3 amino acid sequence. Percentage overlap between repertoires was computed as shared unique clonotypes divided by the size of the smaller repertoire. RTK rarefaction, the Chao1 estimator, and Recon v2.1 estimates of unobserved clonotypes were used to assess repertoire richness. TCRdb provides this immuneACCESS table in a form limited to in-frame rearrangements. Some clones are lacking; in checked studies, under half of them reflect an unresolved V gene, and why the rest are absent is not known. Clonal size and the V and J genes are those of that table, whereas D and trimming came from the DNA. The table for this sample lists about 560,000 clones; around 81% of them were counted only once. Around 12% of the sample is in the top ten clones.

The germline V gene (reference sequence) sets CDR1 to DFQATT and CDR2 to SNEGSKA. The junction shows trimming of 4 bases on V and 7 bases on J, plus 10 bases between the germline ends. Inclusive of the bounding cysteine and phenylalanine, the CDR3 is 11 residues long. Solely the CDR3 DNA is kept, with 33 bases framed from the first base. This clonotype originated in a woman aged 35 to 49 in good health. Some clones in this sample may be carry-over from other donors' samples. The receptor chain draws on TRBV20-1 and TRBJ2-5; the D gene lacks a confident call. The source material was PBMCs. The CDR3 region: CSAIVRLTQYF. The DNA is as follows: TGCAGTGCTATTGTAAGGTTGACCCAGTACTTC.